Following are 27 T cell receptor beta chains from one sample sequenced in a study of a mutant IDH1 vaccine in newly diagnosed glioma. Profiled with immunoSEQ multiplex PCR; TCRdb holds only in-frame clones, not every one. In the table there are about 40,000 clones, just over 90% of which are singletons. No antigen has been identified for these receptors. The time point was: week 5, during vaccination. The study gave 300 ug of mutant IDH1 20-mer peptide per vaccine dose, with topical imiquimod. Sequenced material: PBMCs, taken from a glioma patient whose treatment included an IDH1 peptide vaccine. Every receptor here comes from a man aged 45-60 years with glioma.

J is TRBJ2-2 and V is TRBV6-4; D gene unclear. The CDR3 runs 12 residues. V was cut by 10 bases and J by 4 bases, with 10 bases left in between. Per the germline V gene, CDR1 is MRHNA and CDR2 is SNTAGT. This chain's CDR3 is CATKTRTGELFF. In DNA, the CDR3 is TGTGCCACCAAGACCCGCACCGGGGAGCTGTTTTTT.

This chain links TRBV7-2 with TRBJ2-5; 8 bases agree with TRBD2. V lost 0 bases to trimming and J lost 1 base; unmatched junction nucleotides: 7. The CDR3 loop spans 17 amino acids. The germline V gene has CDR1 SGHTA and CDR2 FQGNSA. CDR3 sequence reads: CASSLAAGGSPQETQYF. The CDR3 bases are TGTGCCAGCAGCTTAGCCGCGGGGGGTTCGCCCCAAGAGACCCAGTACTTC.

The V gene is TRBV5-1, the J gene TRBJ2-7; 8 bases line up with TRBD2. This CDR3 has 14 residues. V trimming: 4 bases; J trimming: 2 bases; junction bases outside the gene matches: 5. In germline, CDR1 is SGHRS, CDR2 YFSETQ. The CDR3 region is CASSREGQTYEQYF. The CDR3 DNA reads TGCGCCAGCAGCCGGGAGGGGCAGACCTACGAGCAGTACTTC.

V usage is TRBV2 and J usage is TRBJ2-2; 8 nucleotides line up with TRBD1. The length of the CDR3 is 16 residues. The V gene's germline CDR1 is SNHLY and CDR2 FYNNEI. The V gene end was trimmed by 5 bases and the J gene end by 5 bases; junction bases not matched to a gene: 10. CDR3: CASSPQGALQTGELFF. The CDR3 nucleotides are TGTGCCAGCAGTCCCCAGGGGGCTCTTCAAACCGGGGAGCTGTTTTTT. The full variable domain, in which reference TRBV2 and TRBJ2-2 provide the parts outside the CDR3, is EPEVTQTPSHQVTQMGQEVILRCVPISNHLYFYWYRQILGQKVEFLVSFYNNEISEKSEIFDDQFSVERPDGSNFTLKIRSTKLEDSAMYFCASSPQGALQTGELFFGEGSRLTVL.

This clone was recorded only once. The rearrangement joins TRBV28 to TRBJ1-2, with 8 nucleotides matching TRBD1. The trim removed 7 bases at V and 0 bases at J, leaving 4 bases unmatched. This CDR3 is 14 amino acids long. Germline assignment: CDR1 MDHEN and CDR2 SYDVKM. CDR3 coding DNA: TGTGCCAGCAACAACAGGGGGGCTAACTATGGCTACACCTTC. Protein product: CASNNRGANYGYTF.

The J gene is TRBJ2-5, the V gene TRBV2; either TRBD1 or TRBD2 may fit D (6 bases each). Trimming removed 6 bases at V and 5 bases at J, with 16 bases between. The CDR3 extends over 14 amino acids. Germline assignment: CDR1 SNHLY and CDR2 FYNNEI. CDR3 amino acids: CASSWGLGGETQYF. CDR3 bases: TGTGCCAGCAGCTGGGGGCTAGGAGGGGAGACCCAGTACTTC.

The chain couples TRBV11-2 to TRBJ2-3; a weak D match, TRBD2 (6 bases). Germline V gene data show CDR1 as SGHAT and CDR2 as FQNNGV. This CDR3 is 13 amino acids long. In nucleotides, the CDR3 is TGTGCGGCGGCGGCGGGATACACAGATACGCAGTATTTT. This sequence encodes CAAAAGYTDTQYF.

V is TRBV25-1 and J is TRBJ2-2; D is uncertain. CDR3 size: 12 residues. Germline values: CDR1 MGHDK, CDR2 SYGVNS. Trimming took off 8 bases at V and 6 bases at J, with 10 bases between the two ends. In DNA form, the CDR3 reads TGTGCCAGCTCCCCGCGGCCCGGGGAGCTGTTTTTT. The encoded protein is CASSPRPGELFF.

The CDR3 region is CASSQGVFQPQHF. The CDR3 coding sequence is TGTGCCAGCAGCCAGGGAGTTTTTCAGCCCCAGCATTTT. This rearrangement joins TRBV14 to TRBJ1-5; no clear D. V lost 3 bases and J lost 6, with 9 bases in between. Per the germline V gene, CDR1 is SGHDN and CDR2 is FVKESK. The CDR3 totals 13 residues.

The chain links TRBV5-1 to TRBJ1-1; D might be TRBD1 (6 bases). The V end lost 5 bases, the J end lost 1 base, and 12 bases lay between the germline ends. The CDR3 is 14 residues long. Per germline, CDR1 SGHRS and CDR2 YFSETQ. The CDR3 is CASSRRTANTEAFF. The CDR3 coding sequence is TGCGCCAGCAGTCGACGGACAGCGAACACTGAAGCTTTCTTT.

This sequence joins TRBV30 and TRBJ2-7, with TRBD1 matching 9 bases. Losses at the gene ends were 0 bases for V and 3 bases for J; bases not matched to a gene: 12. Germline V lookup: CDR1 GTSNPN, CDR2 SVGIG (reference sequence). The CDR3 length is 17 residues. The CDR3 sequence: CAWSVRWLQGQGYEQYF. CDR3 coding DNA: TGTGCCTGGAGTGTACGGTGGTTGCAGGGACAGGGCTACGAGCAGTACTTC.

This clone was seen a single time. The chain is built from TRBV18 and TRBJ1-2; D gene unclear. Between the trimmed V and J ends, which lost 4 bases and 7 bases, there was a span of 22 bases. The CDR3 sequence is 16 residues long. Germline CDR1 reads KGHSH; CDR2 reads LQKENI. This CDR3 reads CASSLRNSGQAPGYTF. The CDR3 nucleotides read TGTGCCAGCTCACTCCGCAACTCCGGGCAGGCCCCTGGCTACACCTTC.

J is TRBJ1-3 and V is TRBV27, with D possibly TRBD1 on 5 matching bases. The V end was cut by 3 bases, the J end by 3 bases, with 9 bases between. The CDR3 covers 14 residues. Germline CDR1 and CDR2: MNHEY and SMNVEV (reference sequence). The CDR3 bases are TGTGCCAGCAGTTTTACCAGGGATGGAAACACCATATATTTT. It encodes CASSFTRDGNTIYF.

The genes are TRBV25-1 and TRBJ2-7, with D uncertain. The ends were cut back, 2 bases at V and 5 bases at J, with 22 bases in the middle. CDR3 size: 17 residues. Looked up from germline, CDR1 is MGHDK and CDR2 is SYGVNS. CDR3 region: CASSESFSGPIFHEQYF. The CDR3 DNA reads TGTGCCAGCAGTGAAAGTTTTTCAGGACCGATCTTTCACGAGCAGTACTTC.

Only one count was recorded for this clone. The rearrangement links TRBV10-3 to TRBJ1-3, with D uncertain. With 1 base removed from V and 0 bases from J, the gap between germline ends came to 7 bases. This CDR3 comprises 15 residues. Germline CDR1 is ENHRY and CDR2 is SYGVKD. The CDR3 reads CAISELVFSGNTIYF. In nucleotides, the CDR3 is TGTGCCATCAGTGAGTTGGTCTTCTCTGGAAACACCATATATTTT.

The V gene is TRBV4-2, the J gene TRBJ2-5, with 8 bases aligning to TRBD2. The CDR3 covers 18 residues. Germline assignment: CDR1 LGHNA and CDR2 YNFKEQ. Trimming at V came to 1 base and at J to 0 bases, leaving 10 bases not matched to a gene. The CDR3 DNA reads TGTGCCAGCAGCCAAGGAACGGGGGGGCGTCCGTACCAAGAGACCCAGTACTTC. Translation: CASSQGTGGRPYQETQYF.

CDR3 sequence reads: CATRQGHYNEQFF. The CDR3 DNA is TGTGCCACAAGACAGGGCCACTACAATGAGCAGTTCTTC. The genes are TRBV2 and TRBJ2-1; 7 bases agree with TRBD1. The CDR3 sequence is 13 residues long. Trimming at V came to 10 bases and at J to 3 bases, leaving 6 bases not matched to a gene. Germline CDR1 is SNHLY and CDR2 is FYNNEI.

This clone was seen once. V gene TRBV15 combines with J gene TRBJ1-3; D is ambiguous. V was trimmed by 0 bases and J by 3 bases, leaving 12 bases between them. CDR3 length: 16 residues. Germline-derived CDR1 and CDR2 are LNHNV and YYDKDF (reference sequence). The CDR3 region is CATSRDQVDRGNTIYF. DNA of the CDR3: TGTGCCACCAGCAGAGATCAGGTCGACCGTGGAAACACCATATATTTT.

Comment on this clone: The sample contains more than one DNA sequence encoding this CDR3. This chain joins TRBV9 and TRBJ1-2; the D gene is possibly TRBD1 (5 bases). CDR1 is SGDLS, CDR2 YYNGEE, per germline. Deletions cut 7 bases from V and 4 bases from J, with 8 bases between. CDR3 length equals 11 residues. The CDR3: CASGGPYGYTF. CDR3 nucleotide sequence: TGTGCCAGCGGGGGTCCCTATGGCTACACCTTC.

The CDR3 is CASRLVGDSNQPQHF. CDR3 in DNA: TGTGCAAGTCGCTTAGTTGGGGATAGCAATCAGCCCCAGCATTTT. This chain connects TRBV12-2 to TRBJ1-5. TRBV12-2 represents a pseudogene. There are 15 residues in the CDR3.

The chain has TRBV7-2 and TRBJ2-5; perhaps TRBD2 as D (6 bases). In germline, CDR1 is SGHTA, CDR2 FQGNSA. The V and J ends lost 5 bases and 2 bases respectively, with 18 bases between them. This CDR3 contains 16 residues. The CDR3 loop is CASSPMGGPAQETQYF. CDR3 nucleotides: TGTGCCAGCAGCCCTATGGGGGGTCCCGCACAAGAGACCCAGTACTTC.

The rearrangement joins TRBV19 to TRBJ2-7, with TRBD1 matching over 8 bases. The germline V gene encodes CDR1 LNHDA and CDR2 SQIVND (reference sequence). The CDR3 totals 15 residues. Germline trimming cut 6 bases from V and 3 bases from J; bases unmatched to any gene: 10. The CDR3 bases are TGTGCCAGTAGACTTAGGACAGGGTTCGGCTACGAGCAGTACTTC. This gives the protein CASRLRTGFGYEQYF. Variable domain in full (rest from reference TRBV19 and TRBJ2-7): DGGITQSPKYLFRKEGQNVTLSCEQNLNHDAMYWYRQDPGQGLRLIYYSQIVNDFQKGDIAEGYSVSREKKESFPLTVTSAQKNPTAFYLCASRLRTGFGYEQYFGPGTRLTVT.

V gene TRBV18 combines with J gene TRBJ1-4, with 7 positions matching TRBD1. Germline V gene sequence: CDR1 KGHSH, CDR2 LQKENI. The CDR3 sequence is 16 residues long. The V segment lost 2 bases and the J segment 0 bases; nucleotides outside the gene matches: 3. CDR3 in amino acids: CASSPRDRATNEKLFF. The CDR3 DNA reads TGTGCCAGCTCACCAAGGGACAGAGCAACTAATGAAAAACTGTTTTTT.

CDR3 nucleotides: TGCGCCAGCAGCTTGGTAGAGGAATACACTGAAGCTTTCTTT. It yields the protein CASSLVEEYTEAFF. This chain connects TRBV5-1 to TRBJ1-1; no reliable D call. The germline gives CDR1 SGHRS, CDR2 YFSETQ. V was shortened by 0 bases and J by 3 bases, with 9 bases between the two germline ends. This CDR3 is built from 14 residues.

V gene TRBV14 combines with J gene TRBJ2-3; D may be TRBD2 (5 bases). V gave up 5 bases and J gave up 4 bases, with 10 bases separating them. This CDR3 has 13 residues. Per germline, CDR1 SGHDN and CDR2 FVKESK. The CDR3 nucleotides are TGTGCCAGCAGCATCCGCGGGTCAGATACGCAGTATTTT. This translates into CASSIRGSDTQYF. Full variable domain (missing parts from reference TRBV14 and TRBJ2-3): EAGVTQFPSHSVIEKGQTVTLRCDPISGHDNLYWYRRVMGKEIKFLLHFVKESKQDESGMPNNRFLAERTGGTYSTLKVQPAELEDSGVYFCASSIRGSDTQYFGPGTRLTVL.

The chain recombines TRBV30 with TRBJ2-1; 11 nucleotides match TRBD2. V lost 1 base and J lost 5; bases outside the gene matches: 4. Germline lookup yields CDR1 GTSNPN and CDR2 SVGIG (reference sequence). The length of the CDR3 is 15 residues. The CDR3 protein is CAWSGGLAADNEQFF. The CDR3 bases are TGTGCCTGGAGTGGGGGACTAGCGGCGGACAATGAGCAGTTCTTC.

V gene TRBV19 combines with J gene TRBJ1-5; 7 bases map to TRBD1. Unmatched junction bases numbered 9, after V lost 5 bases and J lost 8 bases. Germline assignment: CDR1 LNHDA and CDR2 SQIVND (reference sequence). The CDR3 loop spans 14 amino acids. The CDR3 spells CASSPRQGWEPQHF. CDR3 DNA: TGTGCCAGTAGTCCCAGACAGGGCTGGGAGCCCCAGCATTTT.